The 30 T cell receptor beta chains reported below all come from one sample, sequenced in a study of regulatory T cells in long-lasting Graves disease. Arm-PCR with iRepertoire HTBI primers amplified the CDR3 regions for these TCR beta libraries. TCRdb called the multiplex PCR reads again in MiXCR, with one record for every CDR3 protein. The profile shows hundreds of thousands of distinct CDR3 sequences, approximately 23% of them singletons. Stated time point: persistent/refractory GD, antithyroid drugs over 5 years with positive TRAb. Researchers made the TCR library from RNA that was extracted from PBMCs. Sequenced material: peripheral blood mononuclear cells (PBMCs), taken when the disease was refractory, from a patient treated with antithyroid drugs. The receptor source for this set is a female donor with Graves disease.

The chain recombines TRBV28 with TRBJ1-2, with D hard to call. The germline gives CDR1 MDHEN, CDR2 SYDVKM. CDR3 length: 14 residues. V was shortened by 4 bases and J by 2 bases, with 11 bases between the two germline ends. The DNA for the CDR3 is TGTGCCAGCAGTTCGGTGGGAAGGAACTATGGCTACACCTTC. It codes for CASSSVGRNYGYTF.

This clonotype was counted many times. The chain joins TRBV12-3 or TRBV12-4 to TRBJ2-7; weak D call: TRBD1 (6 bases). V shed 7 bases and J shed 4 bases, with 17 bases lying between them. The CDR3 loop spans 14 amino acids. The chain's CDR3 is CASTRVGGGYEQYF. In DNA, the CDR3 is TGTGCCAGCACTCGCGTAGGGGGTGGATACGAGCAGTACTTC.

At least ten counts were recorded for this clonotype. This chain connects TRBV2 to TRBJ2-7, with a tentative D call TRBD1 (5 bases). The germline V gene encodes CDR1 SNHLY and CDR2 FYNNEI. This CDR3 contains 13 residues. The V and J ends lost 3 bases and 3 bases respectively, with 9 bases between them. The DNA for the CDR3 is TGTGCCAGCAGTGACGGCCAGGGCTACGAGCAGTACTTC. Its protein product is CASSDGQGYEQYF.

This clonotype has ten or more counts. The V gene is TRBV6-1, the J gene TRBJ2-7; TRBD1 matches 8 bases. Germline V gene lookup returns CDR1 MNHNS and CDR2 SASEGT. This CDR3 has 13 amino acids. V dropped 4 bases and J dropped 2; count of bases not matched to a gene: 1. CDR3: CASSGQGPYEQYF. CDR3 DNA sequence: TGTGCCAGCAGTGGACAGGGGCCCTACGAGCAGTACTTC.

The chain has TRBV15 and TRBJ1-4; 7 nucleotides line up with TRBD1. The CDR3 is 16 amino acids. J gave up 0 bases and V 5 bases, and 6 bases lay outside the gene matches. The germline V gene encodes CDR1 LNHNV and CDR2 YYDKDF (reference sequence). In DNA, the CDR3 is TGTGCCACCAGCGGAGGGGGGACAGCAACTAATGAAAAACTGTTTTTT. Its translation: CATSGGGTATNEKLFF.

This clonotype occurred many times. The chain couples TRBV27 to TRBJ2-7; 7 bases align to TRBD2. With 0 bases clipped from V and 6 bases from J, the junction kept 11 bases outside the gene matches. This CDR3 contains 16 residues. CDR1 is MNHEY, CDR2 SMNVEV, per germline (reference sequence). CDR3 residues: CASSLSHRDYPLEQYF. CDR3 DNA: TGTGCCAGCAGTTTATCACACCGGGACTACCCCCTCGAGCAGTACTTC.

Concerning this clonotype: A much larger clone lies one base from this, so it may be a read error. The rearrangement uses TRBV20-1 and TRBJ1-1; D not certain. Germline V gives CDR1 DFQATT, CDR2 SNEGSKA (reference sequence). The CDR3 runs to 14 residues. Between the trimmed V and J ends, which lost 4 bases and 1 base, there was a span of 13 bases. The CDR3 coding sequence is TGCAGTGCTATTGTCGGAGGTACGAACACTGAAGCTTTCTTT. Encoded protein: CSAIVGGTNTEAFF.

The rearrangement uses TRBV11-3 and TRBJ1-4; the D gene is possibly TRBD1 (6 bases). From germline, CDR1 is SGHNT and CDR2 YENEEA. The CDR3 totals 15 residues. Trimming removed 4 bases from V and 3 bases from J, with 12 bases in between. The CDR3 DNA is TGTGCCAGCAGCTATCGGACAGACCCTAATGAAAAACTGTTTTTT. Residues: CASSYRTDPNEKLFF.

This clonotype has a handful of counts. The chain combines TRBV7-3 with TRBJ2-2, with a possible D match to TRBD2 (6 bases). CDR3 length: 14 amino acids. Germline loops: CDR1 SGHTA, CDR2 FQGTGA. V shed 6 bases and J shed 2 bases, with 10 bases lying between them. CDR3 DNA sequence: TGTGCCAGCAGGCGGGGAGACAACACCGGGGAGCTGTTTTTT. Translating it yields CASRRGDNTGELFF.

This clonotype showed up many times. This chain links TRBV20-1 with TRBJ1-1; TRBD1 is a possible D gene (5 bases). The CDR3 is 17 residues long. Trimming pared 1 base from V and 0 bases from J, leaving 18 bases between. Germline CDR1 and CDR2: DFQATT and SNEGSKA (reference sequence). This CDR3 is CSARGESLRGLNTEAFF. CDR3 DNA sequence: TGCAGTGCTAGAGGGGAGAGCCTGAGGGGCCTGAACACTGAAGCTTTCTTT.

The V call is TRBV6-2 or TRBV6-3, the J call TRBJ2-7; D is perhaps TRBD2 (6 bases). The CDR3 sequence is 15 residues long. From germline, CDR1 is MNHEY and CDR2 SVGEGT. V dropped 5 bases and J dropped 2 bases, with 16 bases sitting between them. In nucleotides, the CDR3 is TGTGCCAGCAGTCCGACTAGAGGGAGGACCTACGAGCAGTACTTC. Translation: CASSPTRGRTYEQYF.

This clonotype was detected many times. The chain is built from TRBV19 and TRBJ1-1; D is unclear. CDR3 length: 13 amino acids. V was clipped by 9 bases and J by 1 base, with 12 bases between them. CDR1 is LNHDA and CDR2 is SQIVND in the germline V gene (reference sequence). The CDR3 DNA reads TGTGCCAGCAGCACCTCAGCGAACACTGAAGCTTTCTTT. This encodes CASSTSANTEAFF. The variable domain in full, with the rest retrieved from reference TRBV19 and TRBJ1-1, is DGGITQSPKYLFRKEGQNVTLSCEQNLNHDAMYWYRQDPGQGLRLIYYSQIVNDFQKGDIAEGYSVSREKKESFPLTVTSAQKNPTAFYLCASSTSANTEAFFGQGTRLTVV.

This clonotype was seen repeatedly, ten times or more. The rearrangement joins TRBV6-1 to TRBJ2-7; TRBD2 is a possible D gene (5 bases). The ends were cut back, 8 bases at V and 6 bases at J, with 20 bases in the middle. This CDR3 spans 14 amino acids. Germline CDR1 reads MNHNS; CDR2 reads SASEGT. The CDR3 sequence: CASSYGPSSSEQYF. The CDR3 DNA sequence: TGTGCCAGCTCCTACGGCCCTAGCTCGAGCGAGCAGTACTTC.

This clonotype came up many times. This rearrangement joins TRBV30 to TRBJ2-5; maybe TRBD2 (5 bases). V lost 1 base to trimming and J lost 3 bases, with 12 bases between them. CDR3 length equals 14 residues. Germline-derived CDR1 and CDR2 are GTSNPN and SVGIG (reference sequence). CDR3 region: CAWSGGYVEETQYF. As DNA, the CDR3 is TGTGCCTGGAGTGGAGGGTATGTGGAAGAGACCCAGTACTTC.

This chain uses TRBV25-1 with TRBJ1-1; no definite D call. CDR3 length: 14 residues. V gave up 1 base and J gave up 0 bases, with 6 bases separating them. Germline CDR1 and CDR2: MGHDK and SYGVNS. The chain's CDR3 is CASSEFDLNTEAFF. CDR3 DNA: TGTGCCAGCAGTGAATTTGACCTGAACACTGAAGCTTTCTTT.

CDR3 sequence (DNA): TGTGCCAGCAGTTGGGAAAGGGGGGGCCGGGATCAGCCCCAGCATTTT. Translating it yields CASSWERGGRDQPQHF. The chain couples TRBV6-2 or TRBV6-3 to TRBJ1-5, with D tentatively TRBD1 (6 bases). Trimming pared 4 bases from V and 5 bases from J, leaving 18 bases between. Germline lookup yields CDR1 MNHEY and CDR2 SVGEGT. This CDR3 region has 16 residues.

There are a few counts of this clonotype. The chain joins TRBV7-3 to TRBJ2-2, with a possible D match to TRBD1 (6 bases). The CDR3 is 14 residues long. Germline V lookup: CDR1 SGHTA, CDR2 FQGTGA. Trimming stripped 5 bases from V and 6 bases from J, with 13 bases between. The CDR3 coding sequence is TGTGCCAGCAGCCCCCACCAGGGGCCCGGGGAGCTGTTTTTT. This codes for CASSPHQGPGELFF.

The gene calls are TRBV19 and TRBJ2-1; 13 nucleotides agree with TRBD2. The junction had 9 bases not matched to a gene; V was cut back by 5 bases and J by 8 bases. The germline V gene has CDR1 LNHDA and CDR2 SQIVND (reference sequence). CDR3 length: 16 residues. The CDR3 protein is CASSLGLAGESDEQFF. For the CDR3, the DNA is TGTGCCAGTAGTCTCGGACTAGCGGGAGAGTCGGATGAGCAGTTCTTC.

The sample holds a few counts of this clonotype. The V gene is TRBV7-2, the J gene TRBJ1-3, with TRBD1 identical over 8 bases. The J segment lost 1 base and the V segment lost 5 bases, leaving 7 bases of the junction unmatched. CDR1 is SGHTA and CDR2 is FQGNSA in the germline V gene. This CDR3 comprises 16 residues. CDR3 DNA sequence: TGTGCCAGCAGCATATCCAGGGGGCGGTCTGGAAACACCATATATTTT. Translation gives CASSISRGRSGNTIYF.

This rearrangement joins TRBV28 to TRBJ2-7; D tentatively fits TRBD1 or TRBD2 (5 bases each). V dropped 3 bases and J dropped 6 bases, with 12 bases sitting between them. Germline-derived CDR1 and CDR2 are MDHEN and SYDVKM. The CDR3 is made up of 13 amino acids. CDR3 DNA: TGTGCCAGCAGTTTGTACGGGACCTGCGAGCAGTACTTC. As protein: CASSLYGTCEQYF. The full variable domain, with the rest looked up from reference TRBV28 and TRBJ2-7, is DVKVTQSSRYLVKRTGEKVFLECVQDMDHENMFWYRQDPGLGLRLIYFSYDVKMKEKGDIPEGYSVSREKKERFSLILESASTNQTSMYLCASSLYGTCEQYFGPGTRLTVT.

The rearrangement joins TRBV6-1 to TRBJ2-7, with D maybe TRBD2 (6 bases). The CDR3 covers 14 residues. Trimming removed 7 bases at V and 0 bases at J, with 13 bases between. The germline V gene encodes CDR1 MNHNS and CDR2 SASEGT. The CDR3 spells CASNPYGSSYEQYF. The CDR3 DNA sequence: TGTGCCAGCAACCCCTACGGGAGCTCCTACGAGCAGTACTTC.

This clonotype was observed a few times. This sequence joins TRBV28 and TRBJ2-6; D call uncertain. The CDR3 consists of 15 residues. CDR1 is MDHEN, CDR2 SYDVKM, per germline. V dropped 5 bases and J dropped 0 bases, with 8 bases sitting between them. In DNA, the CDR3 is TGTGCCAGCAGTATCTTCGACTCTGGGGCCAACGTCCTGACTTTC. Its protein is CASSIFDSGANVLTF.

The chain links TRBV4-3 to TRBJ2-7, with a tentative D call TRBD2 (6 bases). Germline lookup yields CDR1 LGHNA and CDR2 YSLEER. Trimming removed 0 bases from V and 3 bases from J, with 12 bases in between. CDR3 size: 15 residues. CDR3 nucleotide sequence: TGCGCCAGCAGCCAAGACCCGGGGGTCGTCTACGAGCAGTACTTC. Translating gives CASSQDPGVVYEQYF.

V usage is TRBV7-2 and J usage is TRBJ1-3; D uncertain. V lost 2 bases and J lost 4, with 9 bases in between. Germline loops: CDR1 SGHTA, CDR2 FQGNSA. This CDR3 region has 14 residues. CDR3 nucleotide sequence: TGTGCCAGCAGCTTATTGGACCCCGGAAACACCATATATTTT. Amino acids: CASSLLDPGNTIYF.

V and J are TRBV10-3 and TRBJ1-3, with 7 bases that match TRBD1. The CDR3 covers 14 residues. After removal of 6 bases from V and 2 bases from J, the junction contained 4 bases not matched to a gene. CDR1 is ENHRY and CDR2 is SYGVKD in the germline V gene. The CDR3 nucleotides are TGTGCCATCAGGAGACAGGGAGCTGGAAACACCATATATTTT. This sequence encodes CAIRRQGAGNTIYF.

The table lists this clonotype with many counts. The chain links TRBV7-2 to TRBJ1-6; 11 bases line up with TRBD1. V shed 6 bases and J 10 bases; nucleotides not matched to a gene: 11. This CDR3 region has 16 residues. CDR1 and CDR2 from the germline V gene are SGHTA and FQGNSA. The CDR3 spells CASRPPGQGVTSPLHF. The DNA for the CDR3 is TGTGCCAGCAGGCCACCGGGACAGGGGGTTACGTCACCCCTCCACTTT.

As regards this clonotype: A much larger clone lies a single base off, so this may be a read error. This chain uses TRBV12-3 or TRBV12-4 with TRBJ2-7, with 7 bases that match TRBD1. This CDR3 is 13 amino acids long. The CDR3 here is CASRNRGSGEQCF. The CDR3 region has the DNA TGTGCCAGCAGAAACAGGGGAAGTGGCGAGCAGTGCTTC.

The chain employs TRBV20-1 and TRBJ2-5; 10 positions match TRBD2. The J call is doubtful: the DNA matches TRBJ2-1 better. The CDR3 is 16 residues long. CDR1 and CDR2 (germline): DFQATT, SNEGSKA (reference sequence). The CDR3 nucleotides read TGCAGTGCTAGATCAGCGGGGGGGCGCGGTTCCAATGAGCAGTTCTTC. Translation gives CSARSAGGRGSNEQFF.

The table lists this clonotype with a few counts. The chain joins TRBV29-1 to TRBJ2-4, with 7 bases that match TRBD1. This CDR3 has 14 residues. The germline gives CDR1 SQVTM, CDR2 ANQGSEA. The V segment lost 2 bases and the J segment 5 bases; nucleotides outside the gene matches: 6. CDR3 in amino acids: CSVEPTGLENIQYF. CDR3 sequence (DNA): TGCAGCGTTGAACCGACAGGGCTCGAAAACATTCAGTACTTC.

This clonotype was counted at least ten times. The J gene is TRBJ1-2, the V gene TRBV3-1; TRBD1 matches at 7 bases. From germline, CDR1 is LGHDT and CDR2 YNNKEL (reference sequence). J gave up 6 bases and V 1 base, and 2 bases lay outside the gene matches. This CDR3 has 13 residues. The CDR3 here is CASSQGTGDGYTF. The DNA for the CDR3 is TGTGCCAGCAGCCAAGGGACAGGTGATGGCTACACCTTC.